These 12 T cell receptor beta chains were sequenced from one sample in a study of tumor-infiltrating lymphocytes in oesophageal squamous cell carcinoma listed by TCRdb under 2016. The library came from PCR. The reads were generated on an Illumina HiSeq 1500. In-frame beta chains were kept once TCRdb had trimmed the public reads at Q25 with fastp and called clones with MiXCR. A single entry per CDR3 protein holds the most common genes and DNA from its merged rows. The sample includes about 11,000 distinct CDR3 sequences, with 52% observed a single time. The ten top clones hold around 20% of the sample. The sequenced material came from esophageal tumor tissue. Receptor source: a female donor with esophageal squamous cell carcinoma.

The chain recombines TRBV7-9 with TRBJ2-5, with TRBD2 as a possible D gene (6 bases). The end of the DNA is better explained by TRBJ2-7, so the J call may be wrong. The CDR3 spans 14 residues. Germline CDR1 SEHNR, CDR2 FQNEAQ (reference sequence). The CDR3, as DNA: TGTGCCAGCAGCTTAGGTGGAGGGTTGGACGAGCAGTACTTC. It is translated as CASSLGGGLDEQYF.

This clonotype was counted at least ten times. This sequence joins TRBV23-1 and TRBJ2-1; D perhaps matches TRBD1 (5 bases). The J call is in doubt because the DNA end fits TRBJ2-7 better. TRBV23-1 is an ORF; its function is uncertain. The CDR3 has 14 residues. The CDR3 nucleotides read TGCGCCAGCAGTCAAGCCAGGGCCGTTGATGAGCAGTACTTC. Protein: CASSQARAVDEQYF.

In DNA form, the CDR3 reads TGTGCCAGCAGCTCCGGGACGGTCGAGCAGTACTTC. Its translation: CASSSGTVEQYF. V is TRBV7-6 and J is TRBJ2-5, with D perhaps given as TRBD1 or TRBD2 (5 bases each). The J call could be wrong; TRBJ2-7 is a better fit for the DNA end. The germline gives CDR1 SGHVS, CDR2 FNYEAQ. This CDR3 has 12 residues.

J is TRBJ2-2 and V is TRBV6-1; D may be TRBD1 (6 bases). V lost 6 bases, J lost 7 bases, and 9 bases lay in between. CDR3 size: 12 residues. Germline-derived CDR1 and CDR2 are MNHNS and SASEGT. In DNA, the CDR3 is TGTGCCAGCAGACCGGACAGCGGGGAGCTGTTTTTT. Protein: CASRPDSGELFF.

At least ten counts were recorded for this clonotype. A much larger clone differs by one base, so this may be a read error. V gene TRBV7-9 combines with J gene TRBJ2-5; D tentatively reads TRBD1 or TRBD2 (5 bases each). CDR1 and CDR2 from the germline V gene are SEHNR and FQNEAQ (reference sequence). CDR3 length: 15 residues. Trimming shortened V by 5 bases and J by 11 bases, and 24 bases separated the two germline ends. The CDR3 coding sequence is TGTGCCAGCAGCACCCGGGACGGGTTTGTCAATGAGCAGTACTTC. As protein: CASSTRDGFVNEQYF.

The rearrangement links TRBV11-2 to TRBJ2-7, with D uncertain. The end of the DNA fits TRBJ2-1 better, so the J call may be wrong. This CDR3 is 16 amino acids long. The germline V gene encodes CDR1 SGHAT and CDR2 FQNNGV. CDR3 sequence reads: CASSLVRQPAYNEQFF. As DNA, the CDR3 is TGTGCCAGCAGCTTAGTAAGGCAGCCCGCGTACAATGAGCAGTTCTTC.

The CDR3 coding sequence is TGTGCCAGCACCCAGACTAGCGGTAGCTACGAGCAGTACTTC. It codes for CASTQTSGSYEQYF. The rearrangement uses TRBV7-2 and TRBJ2-7; TRBD2 matches at 9 bases. There are 14 residues in the CDR3. Germline loops: CDR1 SGHTA, CDR2 FQGNSA. With V trimmed by 7 bases and J by 3 bases, 7 bases remained unmatched. Filled out from reference TRBV7-2 and TRBJ2-7, the complete variable domain reads GAGVSQSPSNKVTEKGKDVELRCDPISGHTALYWYRQSLGQGLEFLIYFQGNSAPDKSGLPSDRFSAERTGGSVSTLTIQRTQQEDSAVYLCASTQTSGSYEQYFGPGTRLTVT.

The genes are TRBV7-8 and TRBJ2-1; 10 bases are shared with TRBD2. V lost 6 bases, J lost 5 bases, and 10 bases stayed unmatched. The CDR3 contains 16 residues. The germline V gene has CDR1 SGHVS and CDR2 FQNEAQ. The CDR3, as DNA: TGTGCCAGCAGGAGCCAGCGGGAGGGCCAAGACAATGAGCAGTTCTTC. Amino acids: CASRSQREGQDNEQFF.

In its sample, this clonotype ranks as large. V and J are TRBV7-3 and TRBJ2-1; 7 nucleotides line up with TRBD1. Trimming at V came to 1 base and at J to 6 bases, leaving 3 bases not matched to a gene. The CDR3 extends over 14 amino acids. From germline, CDR1 is SGHTA and CDR2 FQGTGA. In DNA form, the CDR3 reads TGTGCCAGCAGCTTAAGTTCAGGGGGCAATGAGCAGTTCTTC. Protein: CASSLSSGGNEQFF.

The chain is built from TRBV7-6 and TRBJ2-1; either TRBD1 or TRBD2 may supply D (5 bases each). The CDR3 runs 15 residues. The V gene lost 3 bases and the J gene lost 5 bases, with 14 bases spanning the gap. Germline CDR1 and CDR2: SGHVS and FNYEAQ. CDR3 DNA: TGTGCCAGCAGCTTCGTGTACGGGACCCACAATGAGCAGTTCTTC. Amino acid sequence: CASSFVYGTHNEQFF.

The chain employs TRBV5-1 and TRBJ1-1; D may be TRBD1 (5 bases). V was cut by 0 bases and J by 2 bases, with 8 bases left in between. Germline loops: CDR1 SGHRS, CDR2 YFSETQ. This CDR3 region has 14 residues. The CDR3 bases are TGCGCCAGCAGCTTGGACAGGCCAAACACTGAAGCTTTCTTT. This sequence encodes CASSLDRPNTEAFF.

V gene TRBV6-1 combines with J gene TRBJ2-7, with TRBD1 matching over 9 bases. Unmatched junction bases numbered 5, after V lost 7 bases and J lost 1 base. The CDR3 runs to 14 residues. Germline V gene data show CDR1 as MNHNS and CDR2 as SASEGT. The CDR3 protein is CASNTGTGSYEQYF. The CDR3 DNA is TGTGCCAGCAATACCGGGACAGGGTCCTACGAGCAGTACTTC.